This T cell receptor (beta chain) appears in the sequencing data of a study of cytomegalovirus exposure and HLA in healthy donors. Study at large: Tens of millions of unique TCR sequences came from HLA-typed donors in an early release.

Researchers ran the PCR with 60 Vbeta and 13 Jbeta primers. Profiled with immunoSEQ multiplex PCR; TCRdb holds only in-frame clones, not every one. This sample carries 90,000 to 100,000 clones, approximately 68% of them seen once, and the ten largest clones take 5.9%. For this clone: The antigen remains undetermined.

Regarding the study as a whole: Presence/absence comparisons presumed near-even sequencing depth among donors. In a later analysis, TCR beta V- and J-gene trimming showed a link to a missense DCLRE1C variant. Several of the most significant clusters appeared linked to common viral pathogens, based on a later analysis.

CDR3 length: 13 residues. V lost 2 bases and J 8 bases, leaving 15 bases between the germline ends. Germline CDR1 reads GTSNPN; CDR2 reads SVGIG (reference sequence). Material for sequencing was PBMCs. This chain links TRBV30 with TRBJ1-2, with D tentatively TRBD1 (5 bases). The receptor was derived from a boy younger than 18 in good health and CMV-seropositive. As DNA, the CDR3 is TGTGCCTGGAGTTTAGAAAGGAGGGGAGGCTACACCTTC. Translation gives CAWSLERRGGYTF.